The present entry profiles one TCR beta chain with its context. V lost 3 bases, J lost 3 bases, and 15 bases lay in between. CDR3 length: 16 amino acids. Germline-derived CDR1 and CDR2 are MNHNS and SASEGT. The Seattle patients joined while their infection was active and were tracked longitudinally afterward. These data belong to a study of blood T cell repertoires in COVID-19. Study overall: T cells, B-cell-depleted T cells, or PBMCs provided the cDNA or gDNA that served as material.

Authors' data handling: Reference gene primer amplification yielded estimated nucleated cell counts. Method: immunoSEQ multiplex PCR; TCRdb's copy keeps in-frame clones and lacks some. The V and J calls and clone size are taken from that table; D and trimming were inferred from the DNA. The table includes roughly 280,000 clones, approximately 91% detected once. Sequencing was done on a sample of peripheral blood. The clonotype originates from a woman younger than 45 with COVID-19, enrolled during active disease. The chain has TRBV6-1 and TRBJ2-4; perhaps TRBD1 as D (7 bases). Here the CDR3 reads CASSERRQGGKNIQYF. The CDR3 DNA reads TGTGCCAGCAGTGAGAGGAGACAGGGAGGCAAAAACATTCAGTACTTC.